The T cell receptor beta chain described here comes from a study of CD8+ T cells in alopecia areata listed by TCRdb under 2018. Turning to the overall study: Treated patients were enrolled in an open-label pilot trial of oral tofacitinib at 5 to 10 mg twice daily for moderate-to-severe alopecia areata. Tofacitinib was given for 6 to 18 months, followed by 6 months of follow-up off drug to assess delayed response and recurrence. In treated patients, disease severity was measured using the SALT score, which gives the percentage of scalp surface area affected. The study used high-throughput TCRbeta sequencing to examine T cell clonal expansion in alopecia areata, in both the C3H/HeJ mouse model and human patients. Human TCRbeta sequencing covered scalp tissue and sorted CD4+ and CD8+ peripheral blood T cells from patchy and totalis/universalis alopecia areata patients and healthy controls. Biopsies were taken from tofacitinib-treated patients at baseline and at 4 and 24 weeks of treatment, and a later scalp biopsy was taken in several of the tofacitinib-treated patients. Scalp clonality was compared across normal scalp (n=4), patchy alopecia areata scalp (n=8), and alopecia totalis/universalis scalp (n=8). RNA was obtained with the PAXgene miRNA kit for fixed scalp, the miRNeasy kit for PBMCs, and the RNeasy kit for mouse skin. TCRbeta CDR3 regions were amplified by immunoSEQ multiplex PCR with 35 Vbeta forward and 13 Jbeta reverse primers. Points the paper makes about the study in general: Unlike mouse skin, which is dominated by gammadelta T cells, normal human skin has resident alphabeta T cells that are also sequenced, and this complicates analysis of the scalp TCR repertoire. With tofacitinib, both scalp clonality and the number of expanded CD8+ clones among the top 100 scalp clones went down significantly. Because the treated cohort was small and had just a single nonresponder, larger studies are needed to establish links between baseline CD8+ expansion and response. Shared TCR sequences between patients were less evident than in mice, which may be partly attributable to HLA diversity in the patient population. Many expanded lesional clones persisted in scalp and blood during tofacitinib treatment, which may partly explain relapse after stopping treatment. Higher clonality and more expanded CD8+ clones were observed in lesional scalp than in normal scalp, particularly in alopecia totalis/universalis, a finding suggestive of antigenic drive.

Libraries were made using the immunoSEQ multiplex PCR assay. RNA was extracted from all samples and reverse transcribed into cDNA, which served as template for TCR sequencing. SuperScript III was used for first-strand cDNA synthesis, primed with a 2:1 mix of oligo-dT and random hexamers. A synthetic immune receptor repertoire was used to gauge amplification bias, and whatever bias remained was removed computationally. The original methods were these. Raw reads were preprocessed to remove errors, and CDR3 was defined by IMGT conventions from the conserved cysteine to phenylalanine. Clonality was calculated as 1 minus Shannon entropy normalized by log2 of the number of productive unique TCRs. Whether each scalp clone was CD4 or CD8 was inferred by checking scalp TCRbeta sequences against the CD4 and CD8 repertoires from sorted blood. The table was pulled from immuneACCESS by TCRdb, which kept in-frame rearrangements only. Such tables lose some clones; where checked, under half of the loss comes from unresolved V genes, and the rest has no known cause. That table furnishes V, J and clone size, whereas the DNA furnished D and trimming. This sample is represented by 200,000 to 250,000 clones; around 66% of them were singletons. Clones ranked in the top ten supply more than 3.5% of the sample.

Details on this clone: This clone's antigen is unknown. Per-base qualities were not stored, and no clone one base away is much larger.

The CDR3 goes from the cysteine to the phenylalanine over 17 residues. The kept DNA is CDR3 alone, 51 bases in frame from the first base. Per the germline V gene, LGHNT is the CDR1 and FRNRAP is the CDR2. A distance of 18 bases separates the germline ends of V and J, which lose 1 base and 5 bases respectively. The time point label on this specimen signifies: around 4 weeks on oral tofacitinib. Sample treatment or condition, as interpreted from the label and publication: oral pan-JAK inhibitor, 5-10 mg twice daily. Peripheral blood and lesional scalp punch biopsies were obtained from patients with alopecia areata. PBMCs were isolated by density centrifugation and stained for CD3, CD4 and CD8, and CD4+ and CD8+ T cells were sorted on a FACSAria.

Sequencing used CD4+ T cells sorted from blood, obtained at week 4, from a patient treated with tofacitinib. This sequence originates from a human donor with alopecia areata. The chain is assembled from TRBV12-5 and TRBJ1-5; the D segment could be TRBD1, given 5 matching bases. The CDR3: CASGLGYATGSDQPQHF. The sequence in DNA is TGTGCTAGTGGTTTGGGTTACGCCACAGGTTCGGATCAGCCCCAGCATTTT.